This T cell receptor beta chain originates from a study of shared clonotypes between healthy human individuals. About the study: Researchers assigned three CD4 naive, three CD4 memory, two CD8 naive and one CD8 memory plate to each donor.

Comment on this clone: The antigen is unknown.

The repertoire was sequenced with immunoSEQ multiplex PCR; TCRdb's copy has only in-frame clones and lacks some. This table has about 1,500,000 clones, 95% to 97% appearing once. Findings and limits, study-wide: It was the non-shared clonotypes that had lower generation probabilities than clonotypes shared by all four donors. Approximately 4.5% was the fraction of naive CD4 clonotypes found shared across a few donors. Compared with memory subsets, naive subsets generally had larger estimated richness.

The CDR3 is 13 amino acids. In germline, CDR1 is MDHEN, CDR2 SYDVKM. V gave up 11 bases and J gave up 3 bases, with 16 bases separating them. The source of this sequence is a man aged 25 to 45 in good health. J is TRBJ1-1 and V is TRBV28; weak D call: TRBD1 (5 bases). Sequencing input: naive CD4+ T cells sorted from blood. Subset described: CD45RA+ positively selected. The CDR3 DNA reads as TGTGCCGGCCGGACATTTTTGGACACTGAAGCTTTCTTT. It yields the protein CAGRTFLDTEAFF.